This T cell receptor (beta chain) was observed in a study of cytomegalovirus exposure and HLA in healthy donors. Findings and caveats of the study: Most of the TCR beta V segments (in an earlier analysis) were productive either about 87% or about 30% of the time.

With respect to this clone: Its antigen is unidentified.

V was cut by 4 bases and J by 6 bases, with 17 bases left in between. The germline CDR1 and CDR2 sequences are SGDLS and YYNGEE. The CDR3 is 14 amino acids. The PCR made use of 60 Vbeta and 13 Jbeta primers. Using immunoSEQ multiplex PCR, the repertoire was profiled, and TCRdb retains in-frame clones only, with some absent. The sample consists of under 200,000 clones, 65% to 85% of them appearing once. Sequenced sample: PBMCs. The receptor was derived from a man aged 50 to 60 in good health and CMV-seronegative. The V gene is TRBV9, the J gene TRBJ2-7, with D perhaps TRBD1 (5 bases). The CDR3 spells CASSPDRLRGEQYF. The CDR3 nucleotides read TGTGCCAGCAGCCCAGACAGACTGCGAGGCGAGCAGTACTTC.